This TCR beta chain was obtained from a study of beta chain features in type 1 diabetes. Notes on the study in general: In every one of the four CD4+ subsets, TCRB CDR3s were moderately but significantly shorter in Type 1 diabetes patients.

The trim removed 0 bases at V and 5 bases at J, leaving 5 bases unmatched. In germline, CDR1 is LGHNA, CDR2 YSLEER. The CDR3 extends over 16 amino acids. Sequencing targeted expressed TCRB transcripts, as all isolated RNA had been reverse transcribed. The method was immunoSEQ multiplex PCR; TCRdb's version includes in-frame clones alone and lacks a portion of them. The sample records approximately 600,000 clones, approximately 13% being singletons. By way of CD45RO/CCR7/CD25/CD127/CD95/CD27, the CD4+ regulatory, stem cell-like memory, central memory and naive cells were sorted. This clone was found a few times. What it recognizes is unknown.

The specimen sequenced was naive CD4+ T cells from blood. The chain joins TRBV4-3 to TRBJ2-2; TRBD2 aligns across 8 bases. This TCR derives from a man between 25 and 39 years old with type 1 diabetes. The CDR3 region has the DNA TGCGCCAGCAGCCAAGAGAGGACTAGCTGGACCGGGGAGCTGTTTTTT. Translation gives CASSQERTSWTGELFF.